This T cell receptor beta chain was identified in a study of cytotoxic CD8 clonotypes in ibrutinib-treated CLL. Notes on the study in general: An increase in clonality occurred at ibrutinib response, followed by a return toward baseline at progression. Public clonotypes were uncommon and contracted or stayed stable on treatment. Progressing patients had sampling times that differed from those of sustained-remission patients.

Sequencing used immunoSEQ multiplex PCR; TCRdb keeps in-frame clones, though not all of them. The sample lists more than 200,000 clones, 60% to 75% occurring once. This clone was detected only once. Its antigen is not known. This CDR3 comprises 14 residues. Looked up from germline, CDR1 is LGHNA and CDR2 is YSLEER. V was pared by 4 bases and J by 4 bases, with 4 bases of the junction left unmatched. The sequence came from a human donor with chronic lymphocytic leukemia. Sample: PBMCs, taken after 24 months of ibrutinib treatment. The rearrangement links TRBV4-3 to TRBJ2-3; 8 bases match TRBD1. CDR3 region: CASSRGQGSDTQYF. The DNA for the CDR3 is TGCGCCAGCAGCCGAGGACAGGGCTCAGATACGCAGTATTTT.